These T cell receptor beta chains were read from a single sample in a study of shared clonotypes between healthy human individuals. The repertoire was sequenced with immunoSEQ multiplex PCR; TCRdb's copy has only in-frame clones and lacks some. The sample lists more than 1.2 million clones; 98% were seen once. Sequencing was performed on naive CD4+ T cells sorted from blood. The origin of the receptors is a young man in good health. CDR3s include the opening cysteine and the closing phenylalanine or tryptophan.

>TRBJ2-1|TRBV9
CASSVERSGLAAYNEQFF
>TRBJ2-1|TRBV5-5
CASTSHGLQGYNEQFF
>TRBJ2-1|TRBV11-3
CASSLVLAGENEQFF
>TRBJ2-6|TRBV14
CASSQVGVLWANVLTF
>TRBJ2-2|TRBV5-4
CASSSQVELFF
>TRBJ2-3|TRBV30
CAWGTPYTDTQYF
>TRBJ2-2|TRBV7-3
CASSPGGIGELFF
>TRBJ1-1|TRBV5-1
CASSLGQTEAFF
>TRBJ2-5|TRBV10-1
CASSESPGKETQYF
>TRBJ2-7|TRBV28
CASSGVDYEQYF
>TRBJ2-3|TRBV4-3
CASSHAIWREASDTQYF
>TRBJ2-7|TRBV10-2
CASRGTGASYEQYF
>TRBJ2-5|TRBV2
CASSSRVTSGPVPETQYF
>TRBJ1-3|TRBV6-1
CASSEVHSSGNTIYF
>TRBJ2-7|TRBV6-5
CASTAHRGEQYF
>TRBJ2-7|TRBV5-4
CASTRGGSYEQYF
>TRBJ2-7|TRBV5-1
CASSQSPAGEQYF
>TRBJ2-1|TRBV11-3
CASSTAGTTNGRVYNEQFF
>TRBJ2-5|TRBV4-1
CASSQVRGVNYLITETQYF
>TRBJ2-2|TRBV9
CASSVGLAGLGGELFF
>TRBJ2-2|TRBV18
CASSPMTDTNTGELFF
>TRBJ2-1|TRBV5-4
CASSSPLAGSLHEQFF
>TRBJ2-7|TRBV2
CATGQGNVQYF
>TRBJ2-7|TRBV28
CASRPREGEQYF
>TRBJ1-2|TRBV5-1
CASSRSNDGYTF
>TRBJ2-1|TRBV2
CASISAGRTSGLLF